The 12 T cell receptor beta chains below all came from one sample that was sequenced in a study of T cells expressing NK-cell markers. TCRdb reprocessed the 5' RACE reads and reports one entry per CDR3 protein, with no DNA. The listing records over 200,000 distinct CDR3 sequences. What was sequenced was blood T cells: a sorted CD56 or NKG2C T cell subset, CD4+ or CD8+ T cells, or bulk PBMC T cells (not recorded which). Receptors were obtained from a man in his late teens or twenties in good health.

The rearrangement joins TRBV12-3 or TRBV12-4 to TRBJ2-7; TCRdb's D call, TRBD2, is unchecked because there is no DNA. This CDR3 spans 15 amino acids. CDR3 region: CASRLGTSGMGEQYF.

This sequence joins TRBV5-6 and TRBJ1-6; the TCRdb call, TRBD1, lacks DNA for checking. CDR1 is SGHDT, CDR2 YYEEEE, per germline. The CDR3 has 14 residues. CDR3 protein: CASSTPDRSSPLHF.

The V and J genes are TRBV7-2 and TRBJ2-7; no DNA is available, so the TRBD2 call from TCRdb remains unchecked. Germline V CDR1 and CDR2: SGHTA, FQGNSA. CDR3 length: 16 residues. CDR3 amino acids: CASSLAPGGRALEQYF.

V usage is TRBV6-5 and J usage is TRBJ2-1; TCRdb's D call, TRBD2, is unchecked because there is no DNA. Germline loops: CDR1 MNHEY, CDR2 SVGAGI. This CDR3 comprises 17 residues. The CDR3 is CASSLNPTSGRSNEQFF.

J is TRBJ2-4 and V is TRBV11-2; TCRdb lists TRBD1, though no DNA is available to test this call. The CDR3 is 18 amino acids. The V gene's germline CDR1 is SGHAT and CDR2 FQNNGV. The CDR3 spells CASSSYLGGGMTKNIQYF. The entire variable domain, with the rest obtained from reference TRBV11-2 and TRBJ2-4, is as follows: EAGVAQSPRYKIIEKRQSVAFWCNPISGHATLYWYQQILGQGPKLLIQFQNNGVVDDSQLPKDRFSAERLKGVDSTLKIQPAKLEDSAVYLCASSSYLGGGMTKNIQYFGAGTRLSVL.

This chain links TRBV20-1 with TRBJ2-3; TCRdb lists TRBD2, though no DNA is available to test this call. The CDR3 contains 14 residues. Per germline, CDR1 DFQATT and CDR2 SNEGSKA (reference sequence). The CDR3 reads CSAIPGGNTDTQYF.

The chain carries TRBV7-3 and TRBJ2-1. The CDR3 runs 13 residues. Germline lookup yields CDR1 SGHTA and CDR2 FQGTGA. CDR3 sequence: CASSLSRGDEQFF.

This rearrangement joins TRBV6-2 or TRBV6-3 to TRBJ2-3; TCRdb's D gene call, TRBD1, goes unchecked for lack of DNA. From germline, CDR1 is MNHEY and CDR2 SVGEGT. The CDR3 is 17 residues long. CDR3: CASVGVEPGARTDTQYF.

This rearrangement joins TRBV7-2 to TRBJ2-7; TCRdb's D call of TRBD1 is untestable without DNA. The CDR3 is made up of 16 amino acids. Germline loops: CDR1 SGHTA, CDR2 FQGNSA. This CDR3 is CASSLTGVGQGHEQYF.

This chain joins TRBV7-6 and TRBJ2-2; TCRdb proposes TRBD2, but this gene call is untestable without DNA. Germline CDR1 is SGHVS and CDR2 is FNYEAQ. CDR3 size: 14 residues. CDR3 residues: CASSLGLPGGELFF.

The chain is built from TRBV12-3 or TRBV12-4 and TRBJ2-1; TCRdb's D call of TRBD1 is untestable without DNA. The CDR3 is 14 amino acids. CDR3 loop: CASSLIVGGNEQFF.

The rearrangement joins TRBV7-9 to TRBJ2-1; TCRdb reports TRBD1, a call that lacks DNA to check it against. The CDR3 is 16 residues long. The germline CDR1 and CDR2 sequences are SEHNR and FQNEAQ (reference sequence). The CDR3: CASSSYGRTGENEQFF.